These 5 T cell receptor beta chains were sequenced from one sample in a study of shared clonotypes between healthy human individuals. The data were produced by immunoSEQ multiplex PCR, yet TCRdb's version contains in-frame clones alone and is incomplete. The table lists 850,000 to 1,200,000 clones, about 77% of them singletons. The sample consisted of memory CD4+ T cells sorted from blood. As for subset: CD45RA-negative fraction. Receptors were obtained from a man younger than 35 in good health.

The rearrangement joins TRBV6-5 to TRBJ1-2, with TRBD1 matching over 8 bases. The CDR3 spans 14 residues. From germline, CDR1 is MNHEY and CDR2 SVGAGI. The V segment lost 5 bases and the J segment 5 bases; nucleotides outside the gene matches: 7. CDR3 residues: CASSRQGTVYGYTF. DNA for the CDR3: TGTGCCAGCAGTCGACAGGGGACTGTTTATGGCTACACCTTC.

DNA for the CDR3: TGTGCCAGCAGTGAAATAACAGGGATTGGGGAGCTGTTTTTT. Translated, it gives CASSEITGIGELFF. The chain has TRBV6-4 and TRBJ2-2; possible D gene TRBD1, 6 bases. Trimming stripped 3 bases from V and 8 bases from J, with 13 bases between. The CDR3 spans 14 residues. The V gene's germline CDR1 is MRHNA and CDR2 SNTAGT.

The V and J genes are TRBV10-3 and TRBJ2-2; perhaps TRBD1 as D (6 bases). The CDR3 runs 16 residues. V dropped 2 bases and J dropped 5 bases, with 15 bases sitting between them. CDR1 is ENHRY, CDR2 SYGVKD, per germline. CDR3 DNA: TGTGCCATCAGTGAGAGGGGTATACAGGGTACCGGGGAGCTGTTTTTT. The encoded protein is CAISERGIQGTGELFF.

This clone was seen a handful of times. The chain combines TRBV4-2 with TRBJ2-7, with TRBD2 matching 7 bases. The germline V gene encodes CDR1 LGHNA and CDR2 YNFKEQ. The V gene end was trimmed by 2 bases and the J gene end by 0 bases; junction bases not matched to a gene: 7. The CDR3 loop spans 16 amino acids. The CDR3 loop reads CASSQNWGGSSYEQYF. CDR3 sequence (DNA): TGTGCCAGCAGCCAAAACTGGGGCGGGAGCTCCTACGAGCAGTACTTC.

This clone was detected ten times or more. The CDR3 protein is CASSPSGGQGGQPQHF. CDR3 sequence (DNA): TGTGCCAGCTCACCAAGTGGCGGACAGGGTGGCCAGCCCCAGCATTTT. This chain joins TRBV18 and TRBJ1-5; the match to TRBD1 covers 8 bases. The CDR3 length is 16 residues. The ends lost 2 bases at V and 7 bases at J; junction bases unmatched: 10. Germline CDR1 KGHSH, CDR2 LQKENI.